The 26 T cell receptor beta chains below were found in one sample sequenced in a study of tumor-infiltrating lymphocytes in primary liver carcinoma. From around 0.5 ug of total RNA, TCR beta-specific cDNA was reverse-transcribed using a constant-region primer. Slightly modified ARM-PCR served as the procedure for the TCR beta libraries. These libraries came from three rounds of nested multiplex PCR. Investigators reported that the first two PCR rounds, at around 9 cycles each, used TRBV1-TRBV30 forward primers with a C-beta reverse primer. TCRdb reprocessed the multiplex PCR reads with MiXCR, giving one entry per CDR3 protein. The data hold a few hundred thousand distinct CDR3 sequences, with about 50% observed a single time. The blood RNA (from unsorted whole blood) was obtained, and germline DNA was also extracted. The material sequenced was peripheral blood. The receptors derive from a woman in her 30s with primary liver carcinoma and hepatitis B virus infection.

About this clonotype itself: The junction does not match germline at one end; this may be a read error. The rearrangement links TRBV11-2 to TRBJ2-5; D is possibly TRBD1 (5 bases). CDR1 and CDR2 from the germline V gene are SGHAT and FQNNGV. The CDR3 loop spans 14 amino acids. The CDR3 nucleotides are TGTGCCTGCAGCTTAGAACCCCGACAGGAGACCCAGTACTTC. It encodes CACSLEPRQETQYF.

This chain joins TRBV11-1 and TRBJ2-7; D tentatively reads TRBD1 or TRBD2 (5 bases each). This CDR3 spans 13 amino acids. Trimming pared 5 bases from V and 2 bases from J, leaving 10 bases between. Germline values: CDR1 SGHAT, CDR2 FQDESV (reference sequence). The CDR3 loop is CASSGDRTYEQYF. The CDR3 DNA follows: TGTGCCAGCAGCGGGGACCGCACCTACGAGCAGTACTTC.

The V and J genes are TRBV28 and TRBJ2-1, with D possibly matching TRBD1 (6 bases). Looked up from germline, CDR1 is MDHEN and CDR2 is SYDVKM. Trimming took off 5 bases at V and 6 bases at J, with 11 bases between the two ends. The CDR3 has 13 amino acids. The CDR3 is CASSLGQPNEQFF. The CDR3 nucleotides read TGTGCCAGCAGTCTCGGACAGCCCAATGAGCAGTTCTTC. Full variable domain (rest looked up from reference TRBV28 and TRBJ2-1): DVKVTQSSRYLVKRTGEKVFLECVQDMDHENMFWYRQDPGLGLRLIYFSYDVKMKEKGDIPEGYSVSREKKERFSLILESASTNQTSMYLCASSLGQPNEQFFGPGTRLTVL.

Remarks on this clonotype: This may arise from a read error, as a much more abundant clone is one base away. The chain carries TRBV6-2 or TRBV6-3 and TRBJ2-7; TRBD2 might be the D (5 bases). CDR1 MNHEY and CDR2 SVGEGT come from the germline V gene. The ends were cut back, 0 bases at V and 3 bases at J, with 9 bases in the middle. The CDR3 is made up of 14 amino acids. The CDR3 bases are TGTGCCAGCAGTTACTCGAGAGGGAGCTACGAGCAGTACTTC. This sequence encodes CASSYSRGSYEQYF.

V and J are TRBV6-5 and TRBJ2-7; a possible D gene is TRBD2 (5 bases). V was shortened by 5 bases and J by 3 bases, with 17 bases between the two germline ends. CDR1 is MNHEY and CDR2 is SVGAGI in the germline V gene. The CDR3 runs to 15 residues. As DNA, the CDR3 is TGTGCCAGCAGTCCTGTAGAGGGAGCGTTCTACGAGCAGTACTTC. Protein sequence: CASSPVEGAFYEQYF.

In the case of this clonotype: The junction differs from germline at one of its ends, possibly a read error. V and J are TRBV7-9 and TRBJ2-1; D ambiguous. This CDR3 contains 13 residues. Germline V gene data show CDR1 as SEHNR and CDR2 as FQNEAQ (reference sequence). CDR3 in amino acids: CANSPRSYNEQFF. The CDR3 DNA reads as TGTGCCAACAGCCCACGGAGCTACAATGAGCAGTTCTTC.

Concerning this clonotype itself: A read error may explain this, as a much larger clone is one base away. J is TRBJ2-7 and V is TRBV6-5; no firm D call. This CDR3 comprises 13 residues. CDR1 and CDR2 from the germline V gene are MNHEY and SVGAGI. V lost 0 bases and J 5 bases, leaving 8 bases between the germline ends. The CDR3 sequence: CASSYSTYNEQYF. In nucleotides, the CDR3 is TGTGCCAGCAGTTACTCGACATATAACGAGCAGTACTTC.

Worth noting for this clonotype: One base away lies a much larger clone, so this may be a sequencing read error. The rearrangement joins TRBV6-5 to TRBJ2-5; D call uncertain. The J call could be wrong; TRBJ2-7 is a better fit for the DNA end. The CDR3 consists of 15 residues. CDR1 is MNHEY, CDR2 SVGAGI, per germline. This chain's CDR3 is CASTSRWLYSYEQYF. For the CDR3, the DNA is TGTGCCAGCACCTCGCGGTGGCTATACTCCTACGAGCAGTACTTC.

The chain is built from TRBV12-3 or TRBV12-4 and TRBJ2-4; tentatively, D is TRBD1 (6 bases). This CDR3 is 15 amino acids long. Trimming removed 7 bases at V and 7 bases at J, with 20 bases between. Written as DNA, the CDR3 is TGTGCCAGCAATCCCAGTGGACAGCTGGGGAACATTCAGTACTTC. Translated: CASNPSGQLGNIQYF.

This clonotype turned up a few times. The rearrangement joins TRBV7-3 to TRBJ1-1; D gene unclear. The CDR3 contains 13 residues. V gave up 5 bases and J gave up 0 bases, with 7 bases separating them. CDR1 is SGHTA and CDR2 is FQGTGA in the germline V gene. The CDR3 spells CASSPYLNTEAFF. CDR3 nucleotides: TGTGCCAGCAGCCCCTATTTGAACACTGAAGCTTTCTTT.

This chain links TRBV7-8 with TRBJ2-3, with 7 bases identical to TRBD2. The CDR3 is 19 residues long. V lost 4 bases to trimming and J lost 3 bases; unmatched junction nucleotides: 19. The germline V gene has CDR1 SGHVS and CDR2 FQNEAQ. CDR3 loop: CASSCGGGVGSSGTDTQYF. The CDR3 nucleotides read TGTGCCAGCAGCTGCGGTGGGGGGGTGGGATCATCAGGTACAGATACGCAGTATTTT.

The rearrangement joins TRBV6-5 to TRBJ1-6; 8 bases are shared with TRBD1. The CDR3 length is 17 residues. V was clipped by 0 bases and J by 10 bases; unmatched bases: 11. Looked up from germline, CDR1 is MNHEY and CDR2 is SVGAGI. The CDR3 DNA reads as TGTGCCAGCAGTTACTCGATTCGTCGACAGGGGCAGTCACCCCTCCACTTT. Protein product: CASSYSIRRQGQSPLHF.

The chain employs TRBV12-3 or TRBV12-4 and TRBJ2-1; D unresolved. This CDR3 has 12 amino acids. Between the trimmed V and J ends, which lost 7 bases and 4 bases, there was a span of 8 bases. The CDR3: CASILTYNEQFF. The CDR3 DNA is TGTGCCAGCATTTTGACGTACAATGAGCAGTTCTTC.

About this clonotype itself: This may come from a read error, since a much larger clone is one base off. This chain joins TRBV4-1 and TRBJ2-7, with D perhaps matching TRBD1 (7 bases). CDR3 length equals 15 residues. The germline V and J ends were trimmed by 1 base and 3 bases, with 13 bases remaining between them. Germline CDR1 reads MGHRA; CDR2 reads YSYEKL. The CDR3 nucleotides read TGCGCCAGCAGCCAAGCCAGGCAGGGGGGCTACGAGCAGTACTTC. It codes for CASSQARQGGYEQYF.

Notes on this clonotype: An end of the junction does not agree with germline; a read error may underlie this. The chain links TRBV12-5 to TRBJ2-1, with D possibly called TRBD1 or TRBD2 (8 bases each). The CDR3 runs to 24 residues. Looked up from germline, CDR1 is LGHNT and CDR2 is FRNRAP. The CDR3, as DNA: TGTGCTAGTGGTCTCGGACAGGGACATTTGTTTGGACTAGCAGATTTAAGCTCCTACGATGAGCAGTTCTTC. Protein: CASGLGQGHLFGLADLSSYDEQFF.

Worth noting for this clonotype: A much larger clone sits a single nucleotide away, making a read error possible. The rearrangement uses TRBV6-2 or TRBV6-3 and TRBJ2-7; D may be TRBD1 (6 bases). CDR1 and CDR2 from the germline V gene are MNHEY and SVGEGT. This CDR3 has 15 residues. V lost 2 bases, J lost 9 bases, and 20 bases lay in between. The CDR3 spells CASSYVDRTVTRQYF. CDR3 DNA: TGTGCCAGCAGTTACGTGGACCGGACAGTTACGAGGCAGTACTTC.

About this clonotype itself: This sequence may be a read error, since a much larger clone differs from it by one base. The gene calls are TRBV28 and TRBJ2-7; TRBD2 agrees at 15 bases. This CDR3 contains 13 residues. Germline trimming cut 6 bases from V and 13 bases from J; bases unmatched to any gene: 7. CDR1 is MDHEN and CDR2 is SYDVKM in the germline V gene. The CDR3 bases are TGTGCCAGCAGGCGGACTAGCGGGAGGGGGCACTACTTC. Amino acid sequence: CASRRTSGRGHYF.

This clonotype appeared a single time. The chain recombines TRBV12-3 or TRBV12-4 with TRBJ1-5; D is ambiguous. Trimming removed 3 bases from V and 3 bases from J, with 6 bases in between. The CDR3 has 13 amino acids. CDR3 protein: CASSFDHNQPQHF. The CDR3 nucleotides read TGTGCCAGCAGTTTCGACCACAATCAGCCCCAGCATTTT.

The chain joins TRBV28 to TRBJ2-4; 8 bases align to TRBD2. J was trimmed by 4 bases and V by 6 bases; bases with no gene match: 2. CDR1 MDHEN and CDR2 SYDVKM come from the germline V gene. The CDR3 is 13 residues long. The CDR3 loop is CASRREDKNIQYF. The DNA of the CDR3 is TGTGCCAGCAGGCGGGAGGATAAAAACATTCAGTACTTC.

This clonotype was seen a handful of times. The V call is TRBV10-3, the J call TRBJ2-1; D is uncertain. V was pared by 0 bases and J by 8 bases, with 8 bases between. Germline V gene sequence: CDR1 ENHRY, CDR2 SYGVKD. The CDR3 extends over 13 amino acids. The CDR3 coding sequence is TGTGCCATCAGTGAGTCGCTTGTCCATGAGCAGTTCTTC. Its protein product is CAISESLVHEQFF.

Comment on this clonotype: Being one base from a much bigger clone, this may be a read error. The rearrangement links TRBV6-1 to TRBJ1-5; tentatively, D is TRBD1 (5 bases). The CDR3 has 15 amino acids. Germline loops: CDR1 MNHNS, CDR2 SASEGT. CDR3: CASKEGRTSNQSQHF. For the CDR3, the DNA is TGTGCCAGCAAAGAGGGGCGGACGAGCAATCAGTCCCAGCATTTT.

Comment on this clonotype: This may stem from a read error, because a much larger clone lies one nucleotide away. The genes are TRBV6-1 and TRBJ2-3; no clear D. The V end lost 1 base, the J end lost 5 bases, and 1 base lay between the germline ends. The CDR3 totals 11 residues. In germline, CDR1 is MNHNS, CDR2 SASEGT. The CDR3 protein is CASSEVDTQYF. The CDR3 region has the DNA TGTGCCAGCAGTGAAGTAGATACGCAGTATTTT.

The CDR3 region is CASRATGYKAFF. In nucleotides, the CDR3 is TGTGCCAGCAGAGCTACAGGATACAAAGCTTTCTTT. This rearrangement joins TRBV6-6 to TRBJ1-1; possibly TRBD1 for D (5 bases). Trimming pared 6 bases from V and 9 bases from J, leaving 14 bases between. Germline V gene sequence: CDR1 MNHNY, CDR2 SVGAGI (reference sequence). This CDR3 is built from 12 residues.

The chain joins TRBV6-2 or TRBV6-3 to TRBJ2-7, with a possible D match to TRBD1 (6 bases). CDR3 length equals 14 residues. Between the trimmed V and J ends, which lost 6 bases and 0 bases, there was a span of 12 bases. Germline loops: CDR1 MNHEY, CDR2 SVGEGT. The CDR3 nucleotides read TGTGCCAGCAGCAACAGGGCCCGCTCCTACGAGCAGTACTTC. Translation: CASSNRARSYEQYF.

At least ten counts were recorded for this clonotype. The CDR3 spells CASSEDRPTYNEQFF. In nucleotides, the CDR3 is TGCGCCAGCAGTGAGGACAGACCTACCTACAATGAGCAGTTCTTC. The genes are TRBV10-2 and TRBJ2-1, with a tentative D call TRBD1 (5 bases). Per germline, CDR1 WSHSY and CDR2 SAAADI. Trimming took off 2 bases at V and 2 bases at J, with 10 bases between the two ends. The CDR3 has 15 amino acids.

DNA of the CDR3: TGTGCCAGCAGCTTAGTAGGGGTAGGTGAAGCTTTCTTT. Protein sequence: CASSLVGVGEAFF. The chain uses TRBV11-2 and TRBJ1-1, with D perhaps TRBD1 (5 bases). CDR1 and CDR2 (germline): SGHAT, FQNNGV. The V gene lost 1 base and the J gene lost 7 bases, with 10 bases spanning the gap. This CDR3 comprises 13 residues.